This T cell receptor beta chain came from a study of blood T cell repertoires in COVID-19. Study-level information: Acute and convalescent COVID-19 specimens originated in the United States, Italy and Spain. Sources were T cells, B-cell-depleted T cells, or PBMCs; the material itself was cDNA or gDNA.

The germline V gene has CDR1 SGHDT and CDR2 YYEEEE. V gave up 1 base and J gave up 5 bases; unmatched junction bases: 5. The CDR3 is made up of 14 amino acids. Recruited during active infection, patients (from Seattle) were subsequently followed longitudinally. Under the authors' procedure: Counts of nucleated cells, estimated from reference gene primer amplification, were obtained. Assay: immunoSEQ multiplex PCR; the TCRdb copy retains only in-frame clones and omits some. From that table come the V and J calls and clone size; the DNA was used to work out D and trimming. Among roughly 180,000 clones listed, 90% to 95% were seen once.

Source material: peripheral blood. The receptor comes from a man aged 25 to 45 with COVID-19, enrolled during active disease. The genes are TRBV5-6 and TRBJ2-5, with 7 bases fitting TRBD1. The DNA for the CDR3 is TGTGCCAGCAGCTTGAGACAGGGCGAGGAGACCCAGTACTTC. The encoded protein is CASSLRQGEETQYF. The whole variable domain, remainder taken from reference TRBV5-6 and TRBJ2-5, is DAGVTQSPTHLIKTRGQQVTLRCSPKSGHDTVSWYQQALGQGPQFIFQYYEEEERQRGNFPDRFSGHQFPNYSSELNVNALLLGDSALYLCASSLRQGEETQYFGPGTRLLVL.